These 4 T cell receptor beta chains were all obtained from the same sample, sequenced in a study of T-cell memory formation after mild COVID-19. TCRdb analysed the 5' RACE reads with MiXCR anew, one entry per CDR3 protein. This table has around 510,000 distinct CDR3 sequences, less than 25% appearing once. The sample taken for sequencing was PBMCs or a T cell subset sorted from them (not recorded which). The receptors here all came from an adult woman who had mild COVID-19 (a few samples of this study predate the infection). Cell type and time point are not known.

This clonotype has more than one count but fewer than ten. The chain combines TRBV18 with TRBJ1-1; D is possibly TRBD1 (5 bases). CDR3 size: 13 residues. Trimming removed 4 bases at V and 1 base at J, with 7 bases between. CDR1 KGHSH and CDR2 LQKENI come from the germline V gene. CDR3: CASSRQQNTEAFF. The CDR3 bases are TGTGCCAGCTCACGACAGCAGAACACTGAAGCTTTCTTT. The entire variable domain, with the rest obtained from reference TRBV18 and TRBJ1-1, is as follows: NAGVMQNPRHLVRRRGQEARLRCSPMKGHSHVYWYRQLPEEGLKFMVYLQKENIIDESGMPKERFSAEFPKEGPSILRIQQVVRGDSAAYFCASSRQQNTEAFFGQGTRLTVV.

The V and J genes are TRBV6-2 or TRBV6-3 and TRBJ2-1; weak D call: TRBD2 (6 bases). V lost 7 bases and J lost 2, with 27 bases in between. CDR1 MNHEY and CDR2 SVGEGT come from the germline V gene. CDR3 size: 19 residues. The CDR3 loop is CASNPAAGRRDTTYNEQFF. The CDR3, as DNA: TGTGCCAGCAACCCCGCGGCAGGGAGGCGGGATACGACCTACAATGAGCAGTTCTTC.

This clonotype occurred a few times. J is TRBJ2-1 and V is TRBV5-1, with 9 bases aligning to TRBD1. CDR1 and CDR2 from the germline V gene are SGHRS and YFSETQ. The CDR3 totals 15 residues. Trimming removed 4 bases from V and 8 bases from J; junction bases left unmatched: 10. The CDR3 loop is CASSLRTGVDDEQFF. CDR3 coding DNA: TGCGCCAGCAGCCTGAGGACAGGGGTGGACGATGAGCAGTTCTTC. Combining the CDR3 with reference TRBV5-1 and TRBJ2-1 gives the whole variable domain KAGVTQTPRYLIKTRGQQVTLSCSPISGHRSVSWYQQTPGQGLQFLFEYFSETQRNKGNFPGRFSGRQFSNSRSEMNVSTLELGDSALYLCASSLRTGVDDEQFFGPGTRLTVL.

This clonotype was counted between two and nine times. J is TRBJ2-5 and V is TRBV5-6, with D unresolved. V gave up 2 bases and J gave up 1 base, with 9 bases separating them. This CDR3 spans 14 amino acids. Germline values: CDR1 SGHDT, CDR2 YYEEEE. The CDR3 reads CASSFWTSQETQYF. The DNA for the CDR3 is TGTGCCAGCAGCTTTTGGACGTCCCAAGAGACCCAGTACTTC.